This T cell receptor beta chain was recovered during a study of blood T cells in healthy people across ages. Overall study context: T cells yielded about one barcoded beta molecule per two cells through template switching.

Next came a second PCR, run for about 7 to 12 cycles, which used a sample-barcoded 5' primer along with a J-beta primer mix. TCRdb redid the calling of the 5' RACE reads with MiXCR, one entry per CDR3 protein. The table lists 1.5 million to 2 million distinct CDR3 sequences, 40% to 55% of them singletons. Every donor contributed roughly 10 milliliters of peripheral blood by blood draw. The sample taken for sequencing was blood. This TCR was sampled from a woman aged 40 to 49 in good health.

This CDR3 reads CSARLGTGDGYTF. The CDR3 nucleotides are TGCAGTGCTAGGCTCGGGACAGGGGATGGCTACACCTTC. V gene TRBV20-1 combines with J gene TRBJ1-2; 10 bases agree with TRBD1. Germline CDR1 DFQATT, CDR2 SNEGSKA (reference sequence). CDR3 length: 13 amino acids. The V segment lost 3 bases and the J segment 6 bases; nucleotides outside the gene matches: 4.